This passage covers 29 T cell receptor beta chains from one sample sequenced in a study of shared clonotypes between healthy human individuals. Terminally differentiated effector memory CD45RA+ cells were excluded by CCR7 positive selection of CD45RO-negative cells. Sequenced by immunoSEQ multiplex PCR; TCRdb stores in-frame clones only, minus some. The table has about 600,000 clones, nearly 97% seen once. The sample comprised naive CD8+ T cells sorted from blood. The source of these receptors is a woman between 25 and 40 years old in good health.

For the CDR3, the DNA is TGTGCCAGCGACTCCGGGACTTCCTACGAGCAGTACTTC. It yields the protein CASDSGTSYEQYF. The chain carries TRBV2 and TRBJ2-7; D is perhaps TRBD2 (6 bases). The CDR3 extends over 13 amino acids. Trimming removed 8 bases from V and 1 base from J, with 12 bases in between. Germline V CDR1 and CDR2: SNHLY, FYNNEI. Complete variable domain (other parts from reference TRBV2 and TRBJ2-7): EPEVTQTPSHQVTQMGQEVILRCVPISNHLYFYWYRQILGQKVEFLVSFYNNEISEKSEIFDDQFSVERPDGSNFTLKIRSTKLEDSAMYFCASDSGTSYEQYFGPGTRLTVT.

The chain combines TRBV19 with TRBJ2-1; 12 nucleotides line up with TRBD2. J lost 6 bases, V lost 10 bases, and 7 bases had no gene match. Germline V CDR1 and CDR2: LNHDA, SQIVND (reference sequence). This CDR3 spans 14 amino acids. The CDR3 nucleotides are TGTGCCACTAGCGGGAGGGGGTTCGTCAATGAGCAGTTCTTC. Protein sequence: CATSGRGFVNEQFF.

This chain uses TRBV11-2 with TRBJ2-3, with a possible D match to TRBD2 (5 bases). In germline, CDR1 is SGHAT, CDR2 FQNNGV. Trimming removed 5 bases from V and 4 bases from J, with 7 bases in between. This CDR3 has 12 residues. The CDR3 reads CASSISADTQYF. CDR3 DNA: TGTGCCAGCAGCATTAGCGCAGATACGCAGTATTTT.

This rearrangement joins TRBV9 to TRBJ2-2, with TRBD2 matching over 8 bases. The CDR3 sequence is 19 residues long. V was pared by 3 bases and J by 0 bases, with 13 bases of the junction left unmatched. The germline V gene has CDR1 SGDLS and CDR2 YYNGEE. The CDR3 bases are TGTGCCAGCAGCGAGCGGGCGGGCGGGAGGAGGGCGAACACCGGGGAGCTGTTTTTT. Amino acid sequence: CASSERAGGRRANTGELFF.

This chain uses TRBV9 with TRBJ1-5, with D maybe TRBD1 (6 bases). This CDR3 comprises 13 residues. CDR1 is SGDLS and CDR2 is YYNGEE in the germline V gene. V shed 5 bases and J shed 4 bases, with 10 bases lying between them. The CDR3 loop is CASSEGQNQPQHF. DNA of the CDR3: TGTGCCAGCAGTGAAGGACAGAATCAGCCCCAGCATTTT.

This sequence joins TRBV9 and TRBJ2-7; the D is unclear. V gave up 0 bases and J gave up 6 bases, with 10 bases separating them. The CDR3 runs to 13 residues. Germline V gene lookup returns CDR1 SGDLS and CDR2 YYNGEE. The CDR3 reads CASSVDTLGEQYF. Written as DNA, the CDR3 is TGTGCCAGCAGCGTAGACACCCTGGGCGAGCAGTACTTC.

The V and J genes are TRBV7-3 and TRBJ2-1; D tentatively fits TRBD1 or TRBD2 (5 bases each). CDR1 is SGHTA, CDR2 FQGTGA, per germline. The germline V and J ends were trimmed by 2 bases and 6 bases, with 8 bases remaining between them. There are 13 residues in the CDR3. CDR3 DNA sequence: TGTGCCAGCAGCTTACCCGGGACCAATGAGCAGTTCTTC. Amino acids: CASSLPGTNEQFF.

The chain employs TRBV28 and TRBJ2-1; 7 bases line up with TRBD2. From germline, CDR1 is MDHEN and CDR2 SYDVKM. Unmatched junction bases numbered 10, after V lost 3 bases and J lost 8 bases. The CDR3 spans 15 residues. DNA of the CDR3: TGTGCCAGCAGTTTTTGGGGGGAGGGCCCCTATGAGCAGTTCTTC. Translation gives CASSFWGEGPYEQFF.

The CDR3: CASSPVVGRGQETQYF. The CDR3 nucleotides read TGTGCCAGCTCACCAGTAGTTGGACGCGGACAAGAGACCCAGTACTTC. The V gene is TRBV18, the J gene TRBJ2-5; D is undetermined. CDR3 size: 16 residues. Trimming left V 2 bases short and J 2 bases short, with 15 bases between. The germline CDR1 and CDR2 sequences are KGHSH and LQKENI.

This clone appeared once. The chain uses TRBV2 and TRBJ1-5; D ambiguous. Trimming stripped 7 bases from V and 0 bases from J, with 7 bases between. The CDR3 has 13 residues. Germline CDR1 is SNHLY and CDR2 is FYNNEI. CDR3 sequence (DNA): TGTGCCAGCAAGGTTTTTAGCAATCAGCCCCAGCATTTT. Protein: CASKVFSNQPQHF.

V gene TRBV5-4 combines with J gene TRBJ2-7; D gene unclear. Trimming stripped 3 bases from V and 7 bases from J, with 8 bases between. This CDR3 is 11 amino acids long. Germline V lookup: CDR1 SGHNT, CDR2 YYREEE (reference sequence). In DNA form, the CDR3 reads TGTGCCAGCAGCTCCGACGCTGAGCAGTACTTC. The encoded protein is CASSSDAEQYF.

This chain uses TRBV4-1 with TRBJ2-1, with D hard to call. The V gene lost 1 base and the J gene lost 5 bases, with 6 bases spanning the gap. Germline CDR1 is MGHRA and CDR2 is YSYEKL. The length of the CDR3 is 13 residues. CDR3 nucleotides: TGCGCCAGCAGCCAAGCTAACCACAATGAGCAGTTCTTC. This codes for CASSQANHNEQFF.

This chain's CDR3 is CASSQDRHPSNQPQHF. The CDR3 DNA follows: TGCGCCAGCAGCCAAGATCGGCATCCTAGCAATCAGCCCCAGCATTTT. This chain joins TRBV4-1 and TRBJ1-5; no reliable D call. Germline CDR1 reads MGHRA; CDR2 reads YSYEKL. CDR3 length: 16 residues. V lost 0 bases and J lost 0, with 9 bases in between.

Here the CDR3 reads CASSEVRLSGNTIYF. The CDR3 DNA is TGTGCCAGCAGTGAAGTGAGGCTCTCTGGAAACACCATATATTTT. The J gene is TRBJ1-3, the V gene TRBV2, with D unresolved. This CDR3 comprises 15 residues. CDR1 and CDR2 from the germline V gene are SNHLY and FYNNEI. With 1 base removed from V and 0 bases from J, the gap between germline ends came to 7 bases.

This chain links TRBV11-1 with TRBJ2-7, with unresolved D. CDR3 length equals 12 residues. Germline V lookup: CDR1 SGHAT, CDR2 FQDESV (reference sequence). Trimming stripped 5 bases from V and 2 bases from J, with 7 bases between. The CDR3 region has the DNA TGTGCCAGCAGCCCCAGCGCCTACGAGCAGTACTTC. This translates into CASSPSAYEQYF.

The gene calls are TRBV6-1 and TRBJ2-7, with 14 positions matching TRBD2. With V trimmed by 4 bases and J by 0 bases, 8 bases remained unmatched. The CDR3 sequence is 18 residues long. Germline CDR1 MNHNS, CDR2 SASEGT. Here the CDR3 DNA reads TGTGCCAGCAGTGCCCTAGGACTAGCGGGAGGAACCTCCTACGAGCAGTACTTC. It translates to CASSALGLAGGTSYEQYF.

This chain joins TRBV5-6 and TRBJ2-1; the D is unclear. Germline V gene lookup returns CDR1 SGHDT and CDR2 YYEEEE. The CDR3 runs to 15 residues. V dropped 4 bases and J dropped 5 bases, with 16 bases sitting between them. CDR3 protein: CASSQPRRRHNEQFF. CDR3 nucleotides: TGTGCCAGCAGCCAACCCCGCCGTAGACACAATGAGCAGTTCTTC.

The chain is built from TRBV28 and TRBJ2-7; TRBD2 agrees at 7 bases. This CDR3 is built from 16 residues. The V and J ends lost 5 bases and 3 bases, in that order; junction bases with no gene match: 13. Looked up from germline, CDR1 is MDHEN and CDR2 is SYDVKM. The CDR3 sequence is CASSQETSVPSYEQYF. The CDR3, as DNA: TGTGCCAGCAGTCAAGAAACTAGCGTTCCGAGCTACGAGCAGTACTTC.

The chain recombines TRBV4-1 with TRBJ2-3; 12 positions agree with TRBD2. V lost 4 bases, J lost 2 bases, and 10 bases stayed unmatched. The CDR3 consists of 18 residues. Germline V gene data show CDR1 as MGHRA and CDR2 as YSYEKL. For the CDR3, the DNA is TGCGCCAGCAGCCCCTATCCTGGACTAGCGGGACACACAGATACGCAGTATTTT. This codes for CASSPYPGLAGHTDTQYF.

The CDR3: CASSQVVAGDHNEQFF. CDR3 sequence (DNA): TGCGCCAGCAGCCAAGTCGTAGCGGGAGACCACAATGAGCAGTTCTTC. The chain has TRBV4-1 and TRBJ2-1; 9 bases are shared with TRBD2. Germline V CDR1 and CDR2: MGHRA, YSYEKL. Trimming cost V 1 base and J 5 bases; bases outside gene matches: 6. The CDR3 is 16 amino acids.

V gene TRBV6-1 combines with J gene TRBJ1-1; D remains ambiguous. The germline V gene encodes CDR1 MNHNS and CDR2 SASEGT. The CDR3 length is 11 residues. Trimming took off 2 bases at V and 4 bases at J, with 2 bases between the two ends. This chain's CDR3 is CASSEFTEAFF. CDR3 nucleotides: TGTGCCAGCAGTGAATTCACTGAAGCTTTCTTT.

This chain links TRBV4-1 with TRBJ1-1; D is uncertain. Trimming shortened V by 4 bases and J by 3 bases, and 9 bases separated the two germline ends. Germline lookup yields CDR1 MGHRA and CDR2 YSYEKL. CDR3 length: 13 residues. The CDR3 bases are TGCGCCAGCAGCCTCTTCGTGGACACTGAAGCTTTCTTT. Protein product: CASSLFVDTEAFF.

The table lists this clone with a count of one. The chain has TRBV20-1 and TRBJ2-7; D gene uncertain. The germline gives CDR1 DFQATT, CDR2 SNEGSKA (reference sequence). The length of the CDR3 is 11 residues. V gave up 0 bases and J gave up 6 bases, with 6 bases separating them. CDR3 sequence (DNA): TGCAGTGCTAGAGAGTTCCGCGAGCAGTACTTC. This codes for CSAREFREQYF.

The chain links TRBV7-9 to TRBJ2-1, with D unclear. The V gene's germline CDR1 is SEHNR and CDR2 FQNEAQ (reference sequence). Trimming left V 6 bases short and J 8 bases short, with 8 bases between. CDR3 length: 11 amino acids. CDR3 amino acids: CASRQLDEQFF. CDR3 DNA: TGTGCCAGCAGACAACTTGATGAGCAGTTCTTC.

The rearrangement links TRBV13 to TRBJ2-7; 10 positions match TRBD2. Germline V gives CDR1 PRHDT, CDR2 FYEKMQ (reference sequence). CDR3 size: 16 residues. Trimming cost V 1 base and J 3 bases; bases outside gene matches: 6. This chain's CDR3 is CASSLAGTSANYEQYF. CDR3 sequence (DNA): TGTGCCAGCAGCTTAGCCGGGACTAGCGCAAACTACGAGCAGTACTTC.

The J gene is TRBJ1-3, the V gene TRBV30, with D uncertain. This CDR3 comprises 13 residues. V dropped 1 base and J dropped 3 bases, with 7 bases sitting between them. Germline CDR1 and CDR2: GTSNPN and SVGIG (reference sequence). CDR3 in amino acids: CAWSEGGGNTIYF. CDR3 sequence (DNA): TGTGCCTGGAGTGAGGGTGGTGGAAACACCATATATTTT. Complete variable domain (other parts from reference TRBV30 and TRBJ1-3): SQTIHQWPATLVQPVGSPLSLECTVEGTSNPNLYWYRQAAGRGLQLLFYSVGIGQISSEVPQNLSASRPQDRQFILSSKKLLLSDSGFYLCAWSEGGGNTIYFGEGSWLTVV.

The chain has TRBV9 and TRBJ2-1, with TRBD1 matching 9 bases. Germline lookup yields CDR1 SGDLS and CDR2 YYNGEE. J was trimmed by 5 bases and V by 2 bases; bases with no gene match: 8. CDR3 length: 16 amino acids. CDR3 DNA: TGTGCCAGCAGCGTTAGTGGTGGGACAGGGAACAATGAGCAGTTCTTC. It codes for CASSVSGGTGNNEQFF.

The chain has TRBV27 and TRBJ2-3; D is perhaps TRBD2 (6 bases). The length of the CDR3 is 13 residues. Germline loops: CDR1 MNHEY, CDR2 SMNVEV (reference sequence). With 7 bases removed from V and 1 base from J, the gap between germline ends came to 9 bases. Written as DNA, the CDR3 is TGTGCCAGCACAAGCGGGCGCACAGATACGCAGTATTTT. It encodes CASTSGRTDTQYF.

The CDR3 reads CASSPKLRQPYQETQYF. CDR3 DNA sequence: TGTGCCAGCAGTCCTAAATTAAGACAGCCGTACCAAGAGACCCAGTACTTC. The chain uses TRBV7-9 and TRBJ2-5; D is perhaps TRBD1 (5 bases). Trimming pared 6 bases from V and 0 bases from J, leaving 20 bases between. The germline V gene encodes CDR1 SEHNR and CDR2 FQNEAQ (reference sequence). This CDR3 has 17 residues.